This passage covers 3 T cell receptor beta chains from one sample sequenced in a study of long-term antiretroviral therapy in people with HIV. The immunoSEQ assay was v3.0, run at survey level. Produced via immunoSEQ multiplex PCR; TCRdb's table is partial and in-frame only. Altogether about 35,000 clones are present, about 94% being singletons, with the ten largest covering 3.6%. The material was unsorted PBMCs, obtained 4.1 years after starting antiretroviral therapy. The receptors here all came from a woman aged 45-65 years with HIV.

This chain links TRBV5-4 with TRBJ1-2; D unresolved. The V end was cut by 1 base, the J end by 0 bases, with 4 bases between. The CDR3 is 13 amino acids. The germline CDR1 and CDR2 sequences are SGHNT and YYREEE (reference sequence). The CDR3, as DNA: TGTGCCAGCAGCTTGCCCGCTAACTATGGCTACACCTTC. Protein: CASSLPANYGYTF.

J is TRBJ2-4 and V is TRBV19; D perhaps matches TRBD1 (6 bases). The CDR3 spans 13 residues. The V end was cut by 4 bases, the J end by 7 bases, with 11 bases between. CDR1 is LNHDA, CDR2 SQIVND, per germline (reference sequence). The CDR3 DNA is TGTGCCAGTAGTAAATCACAGGGTAACATTCAGTACTTC. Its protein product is CASSKSQGNIQYF.

CDR3 in amino acids: CASSLSGDSTDTQYF. CDR3 bases: TGCGCCAGCAGCTTGTCAGGGGATAGCACAGATACGCAGTATTTT. This sequence joins TRBV5-1 and TRBJ2-3, with TRBD1 as a possible D gene (6 bases). Trimming pared 1 base from V and 0 bases from J, leaving 9 bases between. The CDR3 spans 15 residues. Germline V lookup: CDR1 SGHRS, CDR2 YFSETQ.